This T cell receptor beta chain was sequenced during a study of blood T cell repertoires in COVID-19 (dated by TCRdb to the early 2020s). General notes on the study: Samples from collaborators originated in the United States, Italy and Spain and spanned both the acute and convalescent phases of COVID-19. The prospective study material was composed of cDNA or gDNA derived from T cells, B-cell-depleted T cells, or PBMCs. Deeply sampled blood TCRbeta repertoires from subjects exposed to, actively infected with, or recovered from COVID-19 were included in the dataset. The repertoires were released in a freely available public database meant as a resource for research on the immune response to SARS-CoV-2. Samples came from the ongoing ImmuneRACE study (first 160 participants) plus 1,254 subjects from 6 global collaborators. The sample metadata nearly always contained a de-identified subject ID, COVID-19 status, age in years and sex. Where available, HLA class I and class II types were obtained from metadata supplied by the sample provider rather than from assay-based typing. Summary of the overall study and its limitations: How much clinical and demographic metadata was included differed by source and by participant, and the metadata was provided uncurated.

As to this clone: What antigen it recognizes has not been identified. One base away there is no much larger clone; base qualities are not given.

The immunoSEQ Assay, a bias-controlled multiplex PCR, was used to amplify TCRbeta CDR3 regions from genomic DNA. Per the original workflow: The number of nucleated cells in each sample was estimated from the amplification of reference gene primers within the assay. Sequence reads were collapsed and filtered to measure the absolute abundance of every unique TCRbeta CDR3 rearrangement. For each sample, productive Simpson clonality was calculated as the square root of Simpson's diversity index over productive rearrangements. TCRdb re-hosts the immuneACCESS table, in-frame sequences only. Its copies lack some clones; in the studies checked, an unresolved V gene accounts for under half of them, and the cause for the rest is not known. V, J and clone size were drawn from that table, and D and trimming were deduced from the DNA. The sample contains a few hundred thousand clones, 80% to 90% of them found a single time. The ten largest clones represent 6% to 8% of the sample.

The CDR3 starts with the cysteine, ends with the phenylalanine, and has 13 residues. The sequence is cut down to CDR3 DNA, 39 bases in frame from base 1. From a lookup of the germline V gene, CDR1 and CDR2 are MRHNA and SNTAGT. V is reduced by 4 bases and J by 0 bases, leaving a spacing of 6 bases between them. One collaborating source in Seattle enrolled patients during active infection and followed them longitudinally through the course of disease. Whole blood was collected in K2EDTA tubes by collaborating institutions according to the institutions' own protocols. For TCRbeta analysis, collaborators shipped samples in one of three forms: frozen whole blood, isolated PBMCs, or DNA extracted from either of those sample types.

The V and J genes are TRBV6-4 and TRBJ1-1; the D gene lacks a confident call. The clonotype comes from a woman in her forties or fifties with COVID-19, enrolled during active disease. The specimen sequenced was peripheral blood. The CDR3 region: CASSVAVNTEAFF. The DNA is TGTGCCAGCAGTGTGGCGGTGAACACTGAAGCTTTCTTT.